Below are 15 T cell receptor beta chains sequenced from a single sample in a study of TIL therapy for anti-PD-1-resistant metastatic lung cancer. Time point in this sample: pre-treatment sample, taken before nivolumab and TIL therapy. The tumor samples were excised metastases, mostly pleural nodules or supraclavicular lymph nodes. The immunoSEQ assay was v3. Profiled with immunoSEQ multiplex PCR; TCRdb holds only in-frame clones, not every one. The repertoire holds approximately 95,000 clones, with 50% to 70% as singletons. The material was tumor tissue, obtained at baseline. Source of these receptors: a person aged 25-85 years with non-small cell lung cancer.

The V and J genes are TRBV7-8 and TRBJ1-2; possibly TRBD1 for D (5 bases). Trimming took off 1 base at V and 4 bases at J, with 19 bases between the two ends. The CDR3 sequence is 17 residues long. Germline V lookup: CDR1 SGHVS, CDR2 FQNEAQ. CDR3 sequence (DNA): TGTGCCAGCAGCTTAGTAGGGGACGGAGATACGGGCTATGGCTACACCTTC. It codes for CASSLVGDGDTGYGYTF.

The sample holds a few counts of this clone. The CDR3 bases are TGCAGTGCTAGGCCGGGCCATGAAGCTTTCTTT. Residues: CSARPGHEAFF. The rearrangement links TRBV20-1 to TRBJ1-1; D is ambiguous. This CDR3 spans 11 amino acids. Trimming took 3 bases from V and 7 from J, leaving 9 bases between them. Per germline, CDR1 DFQATT and CDR2 SNEGSKA (reference sequence).

This sequence joins TRBV27 and TRBJ2-5; TRBD1 agrees at 7 bases. This CDR3 is 17 amino acids long. V lost 4 bases, J lost 5 bases, and 16 bases stayed unmatched. Germline lookup yields CDR1 MNHEY and CDR2 SMNVEV (reference sequence). CDR3 loop: CASSYPNRQGGRETQYF. The CDR3 nucleotides read TGTGCCAGCAGTTACCCCAATCGACAGGGCGGACGTGAGACCCAGTACTTC.

The CDR3 sequence: CASSLVSGGPADTQYF. As DNA, the CDR3 is TGTGCCAGCAGCTTAGTCTCGGGAGGGCCAGCAGATACGCAGTATTTT. The chain employs TRBV7-2 and TRBJ2-3, with 8 bases fitting TRBD2. CDR3 length: 16 amino acids. Per germline, CDR1 SGHTA and CDR2 FQGNSA. Trimming cost V 1 base and J 4 bases; bases outside gene matches: 7.

This chain joins TRBV19 and TRBJ1-4; unclear D gene. This CDR3 contains 15 residues. Germline V gene sequence: CDR1 LNHDA, CDR2 SQIVND (reference sequence). Trimming stripped 5 bases from V and 0 bases from J, with 10 bases between. CDR3 coding DNA: TGTGCCAGTAGTCCGCTGGCCCCAACTAATGAAAAACTGTTTTTT. Translating it yields CASSPLAPTNEKLFF.

About this clone: This sample also contains other DNA sequences that code for the same CDR3. The rearrangement joins TRBV5-5 to TRBJ2-7, with D unresolved. The CDR3 is 14 residues long. Germline V lookup: CDR1 SGHKS, CDR2 YYEKEE (reference sequence). V lost 0 bases and J lost 0, with 7 bases in between. Here the CDR3 reads CASSLGVYSYEQYF. The DNA of the CDR3 is TGTGCCAGCAGCTTGGGGGTTTACTCCTACGAGCAGTACTTC.

This clone turned up a few times. The CDR3 sequence: CASSIRRQQETQYF. The CDR3 region has the DNA TGTGCCAGTAGTATCCGGAGGCAACAAGAGACCCAGTACTTC. V usage is TRBV19 and J usage is TRBJ2-5, with TRBD2 as a possible D gene (5 bases). The CDR3 covers 14 residues. Germline lookup yields CDR1 LNHDA and CDR2 SQIVND (reference sequence). V gave up 3 bases and J gave up 2 bases, with 10 bases separating them.

The chain employs TRBV7-6 and TRBJ2-5; D is unclear. Trimming left V 4 bases short and J 3 bases short, with 12 bases between. CDR3 length: 14 residues. Per germline, CDR1 SGHVS and CDR2 FNYEAQ. The CDR3 sequence is CASSSFDTEETQYF. CDR3 in DNA: TGTGCCAGCAGCTCCTTCGACACAGAAGAGACCCAGTACTTC.

The chain joins TRBV7-6 to TRBJ2-5, with 8 bases identical to TRBD2. The CDR3 runs to 15 residues. Germline-derived CDR1 and CDR2 are SGHVS and FNYEAQ. V was clipped by 3 bases and J by 5 bases; unmatched bases: 8. The CDR3 DNA follows: TGTGCCAGCAGCTTGTCTCGGGGGGGCGGGGAGACCCAGTACTTC. Translated: CASSLSRGGGETQYF.

This chain uses TRBV5-5 with TRBJ1-5; D unresolved. V was clipped by 4 bases and J by 5 bases, with 13 bases between them. Germline CDR1 reads SGHKS; CDR2 reads YYEKEE (reference sequence). The length of the CDR3 is 14 residues. As DNA, the CDR3 is TGTGCCAGCAGCCTTGGAGGGAAATATCAGCCCCAGCATTTT. As protein: CASSLGGKYQPQHF.

The rearrangement uses TRBV4-3 and TRBJ2-3, with TRBD1 as a possible D gene (5 bases). Per germline, CDR1 LGHNA and CDR2 YSLEER. This CDR3 has 14 residues. V shed 1 base and J shed 8 bases, with 13 bases lying between them. CDR3 residues: CASSQARTIGTQYF. CDR3 nucleotides: TGCGCCAGCAGCCAAGCCAGGACAATCGGTACGCAGTATTTT.

This clone showed up just a few times. V is TRBV13 and J is TRBJ2-3; 10 bases agree with TRBD2. The CDR3 covers 17 residues. Germline V gene lookup returns CDR1 PRHDT and CDR2 FYEKMQ (reference sequence). V shed 0 bases, J shed 4 bases, and the junction held 7 bases outside the gene matches. The CDR3 bases are TGTGCCAGCAGCTTAGGGCTAGCGGGAGCGGTGTCAGATACGCAGTATTTT. Translating it yields CASSLGLAGAVSDTQYF.

This chain connects TRBV6-6 to TRBJ2-7; 10 nucleotides align to TRBD2. The junction had 19 bases not matched to a gene; V was cut back by 5 bases and J by 9 bases. This CDR3 is 17 amino acids long. Germline loops: CDR1 MNHNY, CDR2 SVGAGI (reference sequence). CDR3 sequence reads: CASSQTGKASGRVRQYF. The CDR3 coding sequence is TGTGCCAGCAGTCAGACAGGGAAGGCTAGCGGGAGAGTGAGGCAGTACTTC.

The chain recombines TRBV10-3 with TRBJ2-5; perhaps TRBD2 as D (5 bases). CDR3 size: 12 residues. Germline V gene sequence: CDR1 ENHRY, CDR2 SYGVKD. V lost 3 bases to trimming and J lost 5 bases, with 7 bases between them. CDR3 amino acids: CAISDEGETQYF. The CDR3 DNA sequence: TGTGCCATCAGTGACGAGGGCGAGACCCAGTACTTC.

The V gene is TRBV25-1, the J gene TRBJ1-3; 7 bases are shared with TRBD1. CDR3 length equals 15 residues. Trimming took 4 bases from V and 4 from J; bases not matched to a gene: 7. Germline CDR1 and CDR2: MGHDK and SYGVNS. The CDR3 protein is CASSGRQGAGNTIYF. The CDR3 region has the DNA TGTGCCAGCAGTGGTCGACAGGGAGCAGGAAACACCATATATTTT.